This entry lists 10 T cell receptor beta chains sequenced from one sample in a study of technical replicates of blood from a handful of donors. Some clones are missing from TCRdb's copy, which holds only in-frame ones; the method was immunoSEQ multiplex PCR. Altogether 8,500 to 10,000 clones are present, about nine tenths being singletons, with the ten largest covering roughly 10%. The sample taken for sequencing was PBMCs. The receptor set was obtained from a human donor in good health.

V usage is TRBV5-8 and J usage is TRBJ2-5; TRBD2 agrees at 11 bases. Germline V CDR1 and CDR2: SGHTS, YDEGEE. Trimming removed 4 bases from V and 4 bases from J; junction bases left unmatched: 18. CDR3 length: 19 residues. The CDR3 region has the DNA TGTGCCAGCAGCCAACCGACTAGCGGGGAAAGCCAGGAAAGAGAGACCCAGTACTTC. As protein: CASSQPTSGESQERETQYF.

V gene TRBV2 combines with J gene TRBJ2-1; 9 bases map to TRBD1. V lost 5 bases, J lost 8 bases, and 10 bases stayed unmatched. The germline CDR1 and CDR2 sequences are SNHLY and FYNNEI. The length of the CDR3 is 15 residues. CDR3 bases: TGTGCCAGCAGTCCCCCCGGGACAGGGTTACATGAGCAGTTCTTC. This gives the protein CASSPPGTGLHEQFF.

V is TRBV7-9 and J is TRBJ1-1, with D maybe TRBD1 (5 bases). Per the germline V gene, CDR1 is SEHNR and CDR2 is FQNEAQ (reference sequence). Trimming removed 1 base at V and 1 base at J, with 19 bases between. This CDR3 is built from 18 residues. In DNA, the CDR3 is TGTGCCAGCAGCTTAGATTCGGGGGTGTTTTCGTGGAACACTGAAGCTTTCTTT. Translation gives CASSLDSGVFSWNTEAFF.

The chain has TRBV15 and TRBJ2-2; D gene uncertain. V was pared by 0 bases and J by 5 bases, with 13 bases between. Germline CDR1 and CDR2: LNHNV and YYDKDF (reference sequence). The CDR3 totals 16 residues. CDR3 loop: CATSRDWAGYTGELFF. The CDR3 region has the DNA TGTGCCACCAGCAGAGATTGGGCCGGTTATACCGGGGAGCTGTTTTTT.

V usage is TRBV9 and J usage is TRBJ2-5; D might be TRBD2 (5 bases). The length of the CDR3 is 15 residues. V lost 3 bases to trimming and J lost 2 bases, with 14 bases between them. Germline V CDR1 and CDR2: SGDLS, YYNGEE. The CDR3 here is CASSGGGRRQETQYF. CDR3 DNA sequence: TGTGCCAGCAGCGGAGGTGGCAGGAGGCAAGAGACCCAGTACTTC.

V and J are TRBV30 and TRBJ1-1; unclear D gene. Germline CDR1 GTSNPN, CDR2 SVGIG (reference sequence). Trimming cost V 0 bases and J 2 bases, with 13 bases left between them. The CDR3 is made up of 15 amino acids. The CDR3, as DNA: TGTGCCTGGAGTGTACGCTCAGGCCGAAACACTGAAGCTTTCTTT. Translation gives CAWSVRSGRNTEAFF.

The rearrangement joins TRBV19 to TRBJ1-4, with 10 bases identical to TRBD1. The germline gives CDR1 LNHDA, CDR2 SQIVND (reference sequence). The CDR3 is 14 residues long. The J segment lost 6 bases and the V segment lost 7 bases, leaving 5 bases of the junction unmatched. CDR3 region: CASTRTGGDEKLFF. The CDR3 DNA reads as TGTGCCAGTACCCGGACAGGGGGGGATGAAAAACTGTTTTTT.

CDR3 nucleotide sequence: TGTGCCAGCAGCCCACCGCCCGGGACAGCCTACGAGCAGTACTTC. Translating it yields CASSPPPGTAYEQYF. The chain joins TRBV7-2 to TRBJ2-7, with 7 bases identical to TRBD1. Trimming took 5 bases from V and 2 from J; bases not matched to a gene: 9. CDR1 is SGHTA and CDR2 is FQGNSA in the germline V gene. This CDR3 comprises 15 residues.

The rearrangement links TRBV5-1 to TRBJ1-4, with 10 bases fitting TRBD1. This CDR3 is 16 amino acids long. Unmatched junction bases numbered 5, after V lost 1 base and J lost 5 bases. Germline V gene lookup returns CDR1 SGHRS and CDR2 YFSETQ. This chain's CDR3 is CASSLNGQGGNEKLFF. The CDR3 DNA reads TGCGCCAGCAGCTTGAACGGACAGGGGGGAAATGAAAAACTGTTTTTT.

The J gene is TRBJ1-2, the V gene TRBV28; 9 bases match TRBD1. Per the germline V gene, CDR1 is MDHEN and CDR2 is SYDVKM. The CDR3 is 14 residues long. The J segment lost 8 bases and the V segment lost 4 bases, leaving 8 bases of the junction unmatched. CDR3 protein: CASSSSWTGAGYTF. The CDR3 DNA sequence: TGTGCCAGCAGTTCCTCTTGGACAGGGGCAGGCTACACCTTC.